This T cell receptor beta chain was sequenced for a study of cytomegalovirus exposure and HLA in healthy donors (TCRdb year 2017). Notes on the research overall: According to a later analysis, one platform produced both the approximately 110 validation repertoires and the roughly 660 repertoires of the first cohort. The study aimed to test whether cataloging public T cell receptors could reveal signatures of past pathogen exposure. Besides the first cohort of under 700 subjects, a separate validation cohort made up of over 95 different subjects was used. High-throughput TCR immunosequencing, statistical association of individual TCRs with disease status, and machine learning were combined to predict cytomegalovirus infection status.

The investigation overall reported the following: Most TCR sequences were observed very rarely across donors, whereas some public TCRs were present in many individuals. The authors suggested that the approach could potentially be generalized to other disease states and immunological phenotypes. A few of the identified cytomegalovirus-associated TCR beta chains were confirmed in vitro to be specific for cytomegalovirus antigens. All 120 or so repertoires were used to score co-occurrence in the validation cohort in a later analysis, because that analysis had no HLA typing for the cohort. A later analysis found that TCRs clustered in the first cohort also tended to co-occur in the 120 validation repertoires, with about 94% of cluster scores above 0. In the study, around 150 TCR beta chains were listed as associated with cytomegalovirus. The classifier was reported to diagnose cytomegalovirus status with high specificity and sensitivity in both the original and validation cohorts.

V loses 0 bases at its end and J loses 8 bases; junction bases beyond the gene matches: 3. Reading from cysteine to phenylalanine, the CDR3 counts 14 amino acids. The entry retains the CDR3 DNA only, 42 bases that are in frame from base 1. Via the germline V gene, CDR1 is SGHDT and CDR2 YYEEEE. Notes on this clone: No antigen is known for it. The record has no base qualities; no much larger clone is one base away.

The method was the immunoSEQ multiplex PCR assay. Per the original workflow: To diagnose cytomegalovirus status from the catalog of TCR beta chain sequences, a statistical classification framework was built. TCRdb took this table from immuneACCESS and kept in-frame rearrangements with V and J called. Such tables lack part of the clones; where checked against another copy, unresolved V genes explain under half of the gap, and the rest is unexplained. V and J calls and clone size are copied from that table; D and trimming were computed from the DNA. The sample table shows 250,000 to 350,000 clones, and roughly 87% are seen once. The ten biggest clones cover approximately 1.1% of the sample. Donors formed part of the validation cohort, which comprised about 130 subjects and was distinct from the first cohort of under 750 subjects.

The receptor comes from a woman in her thirties in good health and CMV-seropositive. In this chain, TRBV5-6 is recombined with TRBJ2-3; 10 central nucleotides agree with TRBD1. Sequenced sample: PBMCs. The CDR3 reads as follows: CASSLGQGASTQYF. The sequence in DNA is TGTGCCAGCAGCTTGGGACAGGGGGCAAGTACGCAGTATTTT.